This TCR beta chain was profiled in a study of blood T cell repertoires in COVID-19. The CDR3 spans 12 residues. Germline CDR1 LNHNV, CDR2 YYDKDF (reference sequence). Trimming left V 2 bases short and J 8 bases short, with 9 bases between. Assay: immunoSEQ multiplex PCR; the TCRdb copy retains only in-frame clones and omits some. The sample lists 200,000 to 300,000 clones, around 87% seen once, with around 5% in the top ten. This clone has just a few counts. Specimen: peripheral blood. V and J are TRBV15 and TRBJ1-2, with D unresolved. The sequence derives from a woman between 55 and 75 years old with COVID-19, enrolled during active disease. CDR3 DNA: TGTGCCACCAGCAGAAATACACCGGGCTACACCTTC. It encodes CATSRNTPGYTF.